This T cell receptor (beta chain) derives from a study of T cell changes during pregnancy in multiple sclerosis. Data came from immunoSEQ multiplex PCR; TCRdb stores just in-frame clones and leaves some out. Of 30,000 or so clones listed, over 80% are singletons. The CDR3 totals 15 residues. CDR1 and CDR2 (germline): MNHEY, SMNVEV (reference sequence). The germline V and J ends were trimmed by 7 bases and 2 bases, with 18 bases remaining between them. The chain recombines TRBV27 with TRBJ2-7, with TRBD1 as a possible D gene (6 bases). The sequencing used CD8+ T cells from peripheral blood mononuclear cells, collected in the first trimester of pregnancy. This sequence was found in a female donor with multiple sclerosis, enrolled in a pregnancy study. CDR3 sequence: CASMPLRTVAYEQYF. CDR3 in DNA: TGTGCCAGCATGCCCCTCCGGACAGTAGCCTACGAGCAGTACTTC.